Shown below are 32 T cell receptor beta chains from a single sample sequenced in a study of blood T cell repertoires in COVID-19. Method: immunoSEQ multiplex PCR; TCRdb's copy keeps in-frame clones and lacks some. The repertoire holds 250,000 to 300,000 clones, with approximately 90% as singletons. The material sequenced was PBMCs or T cells enriched from blood (not recorded which). The origin of the receptors is a man between 18 and 29 years old who had recovered from COVID-19.

This clone was observed a handful of times. The chain links TRBV9 to TRBJ2-5, with 8 bases matching TRBD2. The V gene end was trimmed by 3 bases and the J gene end by 1 base; junction bases not matched to a gene: 5. Germline values: CDR1 SGDLS, CDR2 YYNGEE. The CDR3 spans 15 residues. CDR3 bases: TGTGCCAGCAGCGCATCAGCGGGGGTCCAAGAGACCCAGTACTTC. Translated: CASSASAGVQETQYF.

This rearrangement joins TRBV5-5 to TRBJ1-3, with D hard to call. Deletions cut 5 bases from V and 0 bases from J, with 12 bases between. The germline CDR1 and CDR2 sequences are SGHKS and YYEKEE (reference sequence). This CDR3 contains 15 residues. DNA for the CDR3: TGTGCCAGCAGTTCCGACGGGAACTCTGGAAACACCATATATTTT. This sequence encodes CASSSDGNSGNTIYF.

CDR3 amino acids: CASSLAQGAGSNQPQHF. The CDR3 DNA reads as TGTGCCAGCAGCTTAGCACAGGGGGCTGGTAGCAATCAGCCCCAGCATTTT. This chain connects TRBV11-2 to TRBJ1-5; 9 bases line up with TRBD1. The ends lost 1 base at V and 0 bases at J; junction bases unmatched: 4. Per the germline V gene, CDR1 is SGHAT and CDR2 is FQNNGV. The CDR3 is made up of 17 amino acids.

The rearrangement links TRBV3-1 (or the pseudogene TRBV3-2) to TRBJ2-1, with 9 bases identical to TRBD1. CDR1 and CDR2 (germline): LGHDT, YNNKEL (reference sequence). The V and J ends lost 0 bases and 10 bases, in that order; junction bases with no gene match: 10. The CDR3 totals 16 residues. In DNA, the CDR3 is TGTGCCAGCAGCCAAGATTCGATACAGGGGGCCGGGGAGCAGTTCTTC. Protein product: CASSQDSIQGAGEQFF.

J is TRBJ2-7 and V is TRBV7-2; possibly TRBD2 for D (6 bases). The V gene lost 3 bases and the J gene lost 4 bases, with 10 bases spanning the gap. Per the germline V gene, CDR1 is SGHTA and CDR2 is FQGNSA. CDR3 size: 13 residues. The CDR3 nucleotides are TGTGCCAGCAGCTTGCTAGCGCGGTACGAGCAGTACTTC. It specifies CASSLLARYEQYF.

V usage is TRBV7-9 and J usage is TRBJ2-1; 14 bases match TRBD2. Germline V gene sequence: CDR1 SEHNR, CDR2 FQNEAQ (reference sequence). The CDR3 length is 15 residues. Trimming took 5 bases from V and 4 from J; bases not matched to a gene: 1. CDR3 sequence: CASSGTSGSYNEQFF. The DNA of the CDR3 is TGTGCCAGCAGCGGGACTAGCGGGAGTTACAATGAGCAGTTCTTC. The whole variable domain, remainder taken from reference TRBV7-9 and TRBJ2-1, is DTGVSQNPRHKITKRGQNVTFRCDPISEHNRLYWYRQTLGQGPEFLTYFQNEAQLEKSRLLSDRFSAERPKGSFSTLEIQRTEQGDSAMYLCASSGTSGSYNEQFFGPGTRLTVL.

This rearrangement joins TRBV18 to TRBJ1-1; 10 bases are a match to TRBD1. The germline gives CDR1 KGHSH, CDR2 LQKENI. The CDR3 extends over 12 amino acids. CDR3 sequence reads: CATGGTYTEAFF. The DNA of the CDR3 is TGTGCGACAGGGGGCACGTACACTGAAGCTTTCTTT.

This chain connects TRBV29-1 to TRBJ2-1; D is unresolved. This CDR3 has 13 amino acids. Germline V lookup: CDR1 SQVTM, CDR2 ANQGSEA. Trimming stripped 1 base from V and 3 bases from J, with 7 bases between. In DNA form, the CDR3 reads TGCAGCGTTGAAGTACAGATCTACAATGAGCAGTTCTTC. Its protein product is CSVEVQIYNEQFF.

This sequence joins TRBV6-5 and TRBJ1-1; D is unclear. The V and J ends lost 0 bases and 1 base respectively, with 12 bases between them. CDR3 length equals 16 residues. Germline lookup yields CDR1 MNHEY and CDR2 SVGAGI. The CDR3 DNA is TGTGCCAGCAGTTACTCGTCGGGGAGGCGGAACACTGAAGCTTTCTTT. Translation: CASSYSSGRRNTEAFF.

This chain joins TRBV18 and TRBJ2-1; D perhaps matches TRBD1 (6 bases). Germline V CDR1 and CDR2: KGHSH, LQKENI. Between the trimmed V and J ends, which lost 3 bases and 8 bases, there was a span of 11 bases. The CDR3 runs to 13 residues. CDR3 DNA sequence: TGTGCCAGCTCACCCAGGGGATACCATGAGCAGTTCTTC. This translates into CASSPRGYHEQFF. Combining the CDR3 with reference TRBV18 and TRBJ2-1 gives the whole variable domain NAGVMQNPRHLVRRRGQEARLRCSPMKGHSHVYWYRQLPEEGLKFMVYLQKENIIDESGMPKERFSAEFPKEGPSILRIQQVVRGDSAAYFCASSPRGYHEQFFGPGTRLTVL.

This chain links TRBV27 with TRBJ2-1; 11 bases are a match to TRBD2. V trimming: 6 bases; J trimming: 7 bases; junction bases outside the gene matches: 8. The CDR3 has 15 amino acids. Germline V gene sequence: CDR1 MNHEY, CDR2 SMNVEV (reference sequence). The CDR3 nucleotides are TGTGCCAGCAGACTAGCGGGAGCCCCTGGGAATGAGCAGTTCTTC. This gives the protein CASRLAGAPGNEQFF.

V usage is TRBV19 and J usage is TRBJ2-7; 9 bases map to TRBD2. The germline V gene has CDR1 LNHDA and CDR2 SQIVND (reference sequence). CDR3 length equals 16 residues. The ends lost 3 bases at V and 5 bases at J; junction bases unmatched: 11. The CDR3 region has the DNA TGTGCCAGTAGTATTGGGCGGGAGGGCTTCGTCCACGAGCAGTACTTC. Its translation: CASSIGREGFVHEQYF.

The chain joins TRBV11-3 to TRBJ2-3, with TRBD2 as a possible D gene (6 bases). CDR3 length equals 17 residues. Germline V gene lookup returns CDR1 SGHNT and CDR2 YENEEA. Trimming pared 1 base from V and 0 bases from J, leaving 14 bases between. CDR3 DNA: TGTGCCAGCAGCTTAGGACGGAGCGGGTCGAGCACAGATACGCAGTATTTT. Its translation: CASSLGRSGSSTDTQYF. Combining the CDR3 with reference TRBV11-3 and TRBJ2-3 gives the whole variable domain EAGVVQSPRYKIIEKKQPVAFWCNPISGHNTLYWYLQNLGQGPELLIRYENEEAVDDSQLPKDRFSAERLKGVDSTLKIQPAELGDSAVYLCASSLGRSGSSTDTQYFGPGTRLTVL.

The CDR3 spells CASRQGPTSEQYF. The CDR3 DNA reads TGTGCCAGTCGACAGGGTCCCACGTCCGAGCAGTACTTC. V gene TRBV19 combines with J gene TRBJ2-7; 7 nucleotides agree with TRBD1. V gave up 8 bases and J gave up 6 bases; unmatched junction bases: 10. Germline-derived CDR1 and CDR2 are LNHDA and SQIVND (reference sequence). This CDR3 region has 13 residues.

This chain connects TRBV11-2 to TRBJ2-6; 7 positions match TRBD1. This CDR3 spans 18 amino acids. Looked up from germline, CDR1 is SGHAT and CDR2 is FQNNGV. V lost 5 bases, J lost 0 bases, and 10 bases stayed unmatched. CDR3 sequence reads: CASSTRTGSNSGANVLTF. The CDR3 DNA reads TGTGCCAGCAGCACGCGGACAGGAAGTAACTCTGGGGCCAACGTCCTGACTTTC.

There are a few counts of this clone. The chain links TRBV24-1 to TRBJ2-5; 8 positions agree with TRBD1. The CDR3 has 19 residues. CDR1 is KGHDR, CDR2 SFDVKD, per germline. The V and J ends lost 0 bases and 1 base, in that order; junction bases with no gene match: 12. CDR3 residues: CATSDLRVGGTGFQETQYF. CDR3 nucleotides: TGTGCCACCAGTGATTTGCGCGTGGGCGGGACAGGTTTCCAAGAGACCCAGTACTTC.

CDR3 in amino acids: CASSPRLADAGGELFF. The CDR3 nucleotides read TGTGCCAGCTCACCAAGGCTAGCGGACGCCGGCGGGGAGCTGTTTTTT. This rearrangement joins TRBV18 to TRBJ2-2; TRBD2 matches at 7 bases. CDR3 size: 16 residues. The ends lost 2 bases at V and 7 bases at J; junction bases unmatched: 10. Germline V gene lookup returns CDR1 KGHSH and CDR2 LQKENI.

The chain uses TRBV3-1 (or the pseudogene TRBV3-2) and TRBJ1-5; unclear D gene. This CDR3 comprises 14 residues. The germline V and J ends were trimmed by 1 base and 4 bases, with 8 bases remaining between them. CDR1 LGHDT and CDR2 YNNKEL come from the germline V gene (reference sequence). This chain's CDR3 is CASSQGTGNQPQHF. The DNA of the CDR3 is TGTGCCAGCAGCCAAGGGACGGGGAATCAGCCCCAGCATTTT.

V is TRBV27 and J is TRBJ2-1, with a weak D call TRBD1 (7 bases). V gave up 7 bases and J gave up 4 bases, with 17 bases separating them. The CDR3 is made up of 15 amino acids. Germline V gene data show CDR1 as MNHEY and CDR2 as SMNVEV (reference sequence). CDR3 bases: TGTGCCAGCAAGGAAGGGGCAGGGGGGTACAATGAGCAGTTCTTC. Encoded protein: CASKEGAGGYNEQFF.

This chain links TRBV6-5 with TRBJ2-2, with unresolved D. Trimming took 8 bases from V and 4 from J, leaving 14 bases between them. The CDR3 loop spans 14 amino acids. Germline CDR1 reads MNHEY; CDR2 reads SVGAGI. CDR3 in DNA: TGTGCCAGCCGTACGGCCGCAGGCACCGGGGAGCTGTTTTTT. Its translation: CASRTAAGTGELFF.

This clone was recorded a few times. V usage is TRBV5-1 and J usage is TRBJ1-1; 7 nucleotides align to TRBD1. The ends lost 0 bases at V and 0 bases at J; junction bases unmatched: 2. Germline V CDR1 and CDR2: SGHRS, YFSETQ. This CDR3 is 15 amino acids long. The CDR3 reads CASSLVTGVNTEAFF. CDR3 bases: TGCGCCAGCAGCTTGGTAACAGGGGTGAACACTGAAGCTTTCTTT.

The chain links TRBV14 to TRBJ2-5; D gene ambiguous. This CDR3 contains 15 residues. From germline, CDR1 is SGHDN and CDR2 FVKESK. V was cut by 0 bases and J by 1 base, with 9 bases left in between. CDR3 in DNA: TGTGCCAGCAGCCAAGATCTAGGAGTCCAAGAGACCCAGTACTTC. Translation: CASSQDLGVQETQYF.

The chain combines TRBV2 with TRBJ1-4; 9 bases match TRBD1. J lost 7 bases, V lost 3 bases, and 6 bases had no gene match. The V gene's germline CDR1 is SNHLY and CDR2 FYNNEI. The CDR3 extends over 15 amino acids. CDR3: CASSDLQGAREKLFF. For the CDR3, the DNA is TGTGCCAGCAGTGACCTACAGGGGGCGCGTGAAAAACTGTTTTTT.

The table lists this clone with a count of one. The J gene is TRBJ2-7, the V gene TRBV7-2, with a possible D match to TRBD2 (5 bases). Trimming shortened V by 6 bases and J by 6 bases, and 18 bases separated the two germline ends. This CDR3 spans 14 amino acids. Germline CDR1 SGHTA, CDR2 FQGNSA. The CDR3 protein is CASSSTTLLGEQYF. The CDR3 nucleotides are TGTGCCAGCAGTTCCACTACCTTACTAGGCGAGCAGTACTTC.

Only one count was recorded for this clone. The V and J genes are TRBV27 and TRBJ2-7; TRBD1 is a possible D gene (5 bases). Trimming removed 4 bases at V and 12 bases at J, with 16 bases between. Germline-derived CDR1 and CDR2 are MNHEY and SMNVEV (reference sequence). The CDR3 is 12 residues long. The CDR3 DNA follows: TGTGCCAGCAGTTCGCCGACAGAAGGCTTGTACTTC. This translates into CASSSPTEGLYF.

V gene TRBV30 combines with J gene TRBJ1-4; D gene uncertain. Looked up from germline, CDR1 is GTSNPN and CDR2 is SVGIG (reference sequence). V shed 1 base and J shed 5 bases, with 11 bases lying between them. CDR3 length: 14 amino acids. Here the CDR3 DNA reads TGTGCCTGGAGTGGAGGGTCCTCAAATGAAAAACTGTTTTTT. It translates to CAWSGGSSNEKLFF.

CDR3 nucleotides: TGTGCCAGCAGTCGACACACAGGGGGCCTCAATCAGCCCCAGCATTTT. Protein: CASSRHTGGLNQPQHF. The gene calls are TRBV28 and TRBJ1-5; 9 bases are a match to TRBD1. The germline V gene has CDR1 MDHEN and CDR2 SYDVKM. With V trimmed by 5 bases and J by 3 bases, 8 bases remained unmatched. CDR3 length equals 16 residues.

This chain uses TRBV9 with TRBJ2-3; weak D call: TRBD1 (6 bases). Trimming removed 0 bases from V and 0 bases from J, with 8 bases in between. The CDR3 has 15 residues. Germline CDR1 is SGDLS and CDR2 is YYNGEE. This CDR3 reads CASSVEGQSTDTQYF. The CDR3 nucleotides read TGTGCCAGCAGCGTAGAAGGACAGAGCACAGATACGCAGTATTTT.

This rearrangement joins TRBV4-1 to TRBJ2-3; 10 positions match TRBD2. From germline, CDR1 is MGHRA and CDR2 YSYEKL. Germline trimming cut 1 base from V and 5 bases from J; bases unmatched to any gene: 6. The CDR3 extends over 16 amino acids. In DNA form, the CDR3 reads TGCGCCAGCAGCCAAGGACGGGCTAGCGGGAGAGATACGCAGTATTTT. Translated, it gives CASSQGRASGRDTQYF.

This chain uses TRBV15 with TRBJ1-5; possible D gene TRBD1, 5 bases. With 0 bases removed from V and 4 bases from J, the gap between germline ends came to 16 bases. Germline lookup yields CDR1 LNHNV and CDR2 YYDKDF (reference sequence). The CDR3 covers 17 residues. In DNA form, the CDR3 reads TGTGCCACCAGCAGAGACCACGCAGGGATGGCTAATCAGCCCCAGCATTTT. This encodes CATSRDHAGMANQPQHF.

The V gene is TRBV6-5, the J gene TRBJ2-1; the D gene is possibly TRBD1 (6 bases). The ends were cut back, 4 bases at V and 4 bases at J, with 17 bases in the middle. The CDR3 covers 16 residues. Germline assignment: CDR1 MNHEY and CDR2 SVGAGI. The CDR3 sequence: CASSSCRDTHYNEQFF. The CDR3 DNA reads TGTGCCAGCAGTTCATGCCGGGACACCCATTACAATGAGCAGTTCTTC.

This CDR3 reads CASIGQVGQPQHF. The CDR3 coding sequence is TGTGCCAGTATCGGACAGGTCGGGCAGCCCCAGCATTTT. The genes are TRBV5-3 and TRBJ1-5, with TRBD1 matching over 7 bases. TRBV5-3 is an ORF, with its function uncertain. V was pared by 8 bases and J by 7 bases, with 9 bases of the junction left unmatched. The CDR3 sequence is 13 residues long.